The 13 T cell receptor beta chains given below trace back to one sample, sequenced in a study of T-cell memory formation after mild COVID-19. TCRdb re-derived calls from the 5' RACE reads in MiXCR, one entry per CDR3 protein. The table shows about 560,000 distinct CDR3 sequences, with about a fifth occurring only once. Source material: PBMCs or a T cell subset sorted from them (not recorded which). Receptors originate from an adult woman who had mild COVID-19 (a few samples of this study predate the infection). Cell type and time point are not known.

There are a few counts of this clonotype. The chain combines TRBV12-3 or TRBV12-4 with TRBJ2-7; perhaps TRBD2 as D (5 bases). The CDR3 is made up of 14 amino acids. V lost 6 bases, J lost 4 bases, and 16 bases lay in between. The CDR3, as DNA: TGTGCCAGCAGCCTCGCCGGGATCGATTACGAGCAGTACTTC. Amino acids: CASSLAGIDYEQYF.

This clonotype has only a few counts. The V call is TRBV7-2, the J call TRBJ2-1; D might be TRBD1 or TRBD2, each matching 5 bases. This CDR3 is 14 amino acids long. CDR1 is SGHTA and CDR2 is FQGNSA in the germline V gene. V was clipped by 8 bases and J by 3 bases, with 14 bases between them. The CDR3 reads CASCVGTGYNEQFF. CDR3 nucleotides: TGTGCCAGCTGCGTAGGGACCGGCTACAATGAGCAGTTCTTC.

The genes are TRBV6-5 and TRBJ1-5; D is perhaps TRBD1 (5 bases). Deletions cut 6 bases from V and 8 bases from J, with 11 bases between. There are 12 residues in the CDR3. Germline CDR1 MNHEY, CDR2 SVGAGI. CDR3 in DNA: TGTGCCAGCAGGACAGCGGGGAAGCCCCAGCATTTT. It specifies CASRTAGKPQHF.

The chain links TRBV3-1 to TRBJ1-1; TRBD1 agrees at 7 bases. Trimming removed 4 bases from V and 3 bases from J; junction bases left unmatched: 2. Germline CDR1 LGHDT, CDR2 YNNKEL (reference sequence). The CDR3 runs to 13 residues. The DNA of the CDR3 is TGTGCCAGCAGCCGCGGACAGGACACTGAAGCTTTCTTT. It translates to CASSRGQDTEAFF.

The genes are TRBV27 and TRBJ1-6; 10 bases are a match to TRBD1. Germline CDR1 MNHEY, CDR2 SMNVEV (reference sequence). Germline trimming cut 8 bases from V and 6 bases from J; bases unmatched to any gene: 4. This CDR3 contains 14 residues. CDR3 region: CASGDRGFNSPLHF. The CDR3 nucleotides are TGTGCCAGCGGGGACAGGGGTTTTAATTCACCCCTCCACTTT.

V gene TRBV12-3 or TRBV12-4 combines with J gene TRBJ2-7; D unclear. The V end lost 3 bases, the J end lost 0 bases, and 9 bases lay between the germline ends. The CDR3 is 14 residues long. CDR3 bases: TGTGCCAGCAGTTTTGCCTCCCTCTCCTACGAGCAGTACTTC. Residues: CASSFASLSYEQYF.

The CDR3 nucleotides read TGTGCCAGCAGCTTTACAGGGCACCGACCCTTTGAAGCTTTCTTT. Protein: CASSFTGHRPFEAFF. The rearrangement uses TRBV11-2 and TRBJ1-1, with TRBD1 as a possible D gene (6 bases). Per germline, CDR1 SGHAT and CDR2 FQNNGV. V dropped 3 bases and J dropped 7 bases, with 18 bases sitting between them. This CDR3 comprises 15 residues. The complete variable domain, with remaining parts taken from reference TRBV11-2 and TRBJ1-1, reads EAGVAQSPRYKIIEKRQSVAFWCNPISGHATLYWYQQILGQGPKLLIQFQNNGVVDDSQLPKDRFSAERLKGVDSTLKIQPAKLEDSAVYLCASSFTGHRPFEAFFGQGTRLTVV.

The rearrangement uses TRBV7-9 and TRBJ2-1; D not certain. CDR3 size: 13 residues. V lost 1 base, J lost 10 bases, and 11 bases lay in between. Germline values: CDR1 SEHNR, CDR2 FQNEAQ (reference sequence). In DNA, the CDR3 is TGTGCCAGCAGCTTAGGAGGCCCTCGGGAGCAGTTCTTC. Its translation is CASSLGGPREQFF.

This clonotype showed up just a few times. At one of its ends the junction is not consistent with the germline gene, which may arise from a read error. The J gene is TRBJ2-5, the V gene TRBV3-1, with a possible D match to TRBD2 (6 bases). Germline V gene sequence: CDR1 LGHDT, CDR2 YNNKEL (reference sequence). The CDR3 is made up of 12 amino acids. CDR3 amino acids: CASRQAGETQYF. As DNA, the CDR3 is TGTGCCAGCAGGCAAGCGGGAGAGACCCAGTACTTC.

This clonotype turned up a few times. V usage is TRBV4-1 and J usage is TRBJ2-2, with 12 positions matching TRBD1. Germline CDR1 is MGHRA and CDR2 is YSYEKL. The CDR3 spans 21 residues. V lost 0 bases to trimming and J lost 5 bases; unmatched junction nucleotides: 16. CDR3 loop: CASSQERPGTGGPRATGELFF. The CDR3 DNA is TGCGCCAGCAGCCAAGAACGACCAGGGACAGGGGGCCCCCGAGCTACCGGGGAGCTGTTTTTT.

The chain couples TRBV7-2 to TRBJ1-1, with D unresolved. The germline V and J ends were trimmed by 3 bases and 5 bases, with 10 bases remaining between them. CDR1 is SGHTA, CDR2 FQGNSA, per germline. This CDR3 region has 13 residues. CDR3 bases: TGTGCCAGCAGCTTCGCCCCTATGACTGAAGCTTTCTTT. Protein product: CASSFAPMTEAFF.

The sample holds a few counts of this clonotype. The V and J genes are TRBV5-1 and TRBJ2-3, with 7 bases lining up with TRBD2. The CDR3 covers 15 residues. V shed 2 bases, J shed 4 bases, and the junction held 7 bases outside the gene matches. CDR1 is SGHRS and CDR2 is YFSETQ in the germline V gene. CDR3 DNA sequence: TGCGCCAGCAGCTTCTCAGCGGGGCCAGCAGATACGCAGTATTTT. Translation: CASSFSAGPADTQYF.

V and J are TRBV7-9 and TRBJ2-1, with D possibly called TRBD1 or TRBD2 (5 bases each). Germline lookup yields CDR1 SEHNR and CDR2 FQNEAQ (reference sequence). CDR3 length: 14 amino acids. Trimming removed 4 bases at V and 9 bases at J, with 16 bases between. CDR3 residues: CASSSGAAWGEQFF. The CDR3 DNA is TGTGCCAGCAGCTCCGGGGCGGCCTGGGGTGAGCAGTTCTTC.